These 19 T cell receptor beta chains originate from one sample sequenced in a study of blood T cell repertoires in COVID-19. Using immunoSEQ multiplex PCR, the repertoire was profiled, and TCRdb retains in-frame clones only, with some absent. The sample holds hundreds of thousands of clones; roughly 90% are singletons and the top ten take 4.5% to 5.5%. Sample: PBMCs or T cells enriched from blood (not recorded which). The receptors were gathered from a man aged 55 to 69 who had recovered from COVID-19.

The V and J genes are TRBV5-1 and TRBJ2-7, with 7 nucleotides matching TRBD1. CDR1 SGHRS and CDR2 YFSETQ come from the germline V gene. V lost 4 bases to trimming and J lost 7 bases; unmatched junction nucleotides: 11. The CDR3 runs 14 residues. The CDR3 sequence is CASSTTGNVREQYF. CDR3 bases: TGCGCCAGCAGCACGACAGGGAATGTGAGGGAGCAGTACTTC.

V usage is TRBV28 and J usage is TRBJ2-2; D not resolved. CDR3 size: 15 residues. Trimming stripped 6 bases from V and 2 bases from J, with 13 bases between. Germline assignment: CDR1 MDHEN and CDR2 SYDVKM. CDR3 in DNA: TGTGCCAGCAGCTCCTCCGGTGCCAACACCGGGGAGCTGTTTTTT. Amino acids: CASSSSGANTGELFF.

The CDR3 region is CASSLSQGFTDTQYF. CDR3 nucleotide sequence: TGTGCCAGCAGCTTATCGCAGGGGTTCACAGATACGCAGTATTTT. The V call is TRBV13, the J call TRBJ2-3; TRBD1 might be the D (6 bases). CDR3 size: 15 residues. Trimming shortened V by 2 bases and J by 2 bases, and 11 bases separated the two germline ends. In germline, CDR1 is PRHDT, CDR2 FYEKMQ (reference sequence).

As regards this clone: Other DNA sequences in the sample encode the same CDR3. The gene calls are TRBV5-1 and TRBJ2-1; 9 nucleotides line up with TRBD2. Unmatched junction bases numbered 3, after V lost 3 bases and J lost 5 bases. Germline assignment: CDR1 SGHRS and CDR2 YFSETQ. The CDR3 has 14 amino acids. The CDR3 region has the DNA TGCGCCAGCAGCTCGGGACTAGCCGACAATGAGCAGTTCTTC. As protein: CASSSGLADNEQFF.

This rearrangement joins TRBV5-1 to TRBJ1-6, with D tentatively TRBD1 (5 bases). Germline CDR1 and CDR2: SGHRS and YFSETQ. The CDR3 is 13 residues long. V lost 4 bases and J lost 7, with 9 bases in between. CDR3 in DNA: TGCGCCAGCAGCCCAGACAGCAATTCACCCCTCCACTTT. It is translated as CASSPDSNSPLHF.

This sequence joins TRBV5-1 and TRBJ2-7; the match to TRBD1 covers 7 bases. The CDR3 is 13 amino acids. The V segment lost 3 bases and the J segment 6 bases; nucleotides outside the gene matches: 6. CDR1 is SGHRS, CDR2 YFSETQ, per germline. CDR3 nucleotides: TGCGCCAGCAGCTCCGACAGGGCGGGCGAGCAGTACTTC. Translation gives CASSSDRAGEQYF. Full variable domain (missing parts from reference TRBV5-1 and TRBJ2-7): KAGVTQTPRYLIKTRGQQVTLSCSPISGHRSVSWYQQTPGQGLQFLFEYFSETQRNKGNFPGRFSGRQFSNSRSEMNVSTLELGDSALYLCASSSDRAGEQYFGPGTRLTVT.

V and J are TRBV11-3 and TRBJ2-3; 11 bases match TRBD2. This CDR3 region has 16 residues. Germline loops: CDR1 SGHNT, CDR2 YENEEA. With 5 bases clipped from V and 1 base from J, the junction kept 5 bases outside the gene matches. CDR3 in amino acids: CASSPIAGGGTDTQYF. The DNA for the CDR3 is TGTGCCAGCAGCCCAATAGCGGGAGGGGGCACAGATACGCAGTATTTT.

This chain connects TRBV7-3 to TRBJ1-2, with D perhaps matching TRBD1 (5 bases). The V end was cut by 1 base, the J end by 6 bases, with 12 bases between. Germline V gives CDR1 SGHTA, CDR2 FQGTGA. The CDR3 runs to 14 residues. CDR3 in DNA: TGTGCCAGCAGCTTAAACCGGCAGGGCGATGGCTACACCTTC. Its protein is CASSLNRQGDGYTF. Full variable domain (remainder filled in from reference TRBV7-3 and TRBJ1-2): GAGVSQTPSNKVTEKGKYVELRCDPISGHTALYWYRQSLGQGPEFLIYFQGTGAADDSGLPNDRFFAVRPEGSVSTLKIQRTERGDSAVYLCASSLNRQGDGYTFGSGTRLTVV.

The V and J genes are TRBV19 and TRBJ1-5; no clear D gene. CDR1 and CDR2 from the germline V gene are LNHDA and SQIVND (reference sequence). The CDR3 loop spans 17 amino acids. Trimming pared 3 bases from V and 1 base from J, leaving 16 bases between. The CDR3 DNA follows: TGTGCCAGTAGTATCTCTCTTTCGGGGTCCAGCAATCAGCCCCAGCATTTT. The encoded protein is CASSISLSGSSNQPQHF.

The chain couples TRBV18 to TRBJ2-2; possibly TRBD1 for D (6 bases). Deletions cut 4 bases from V and 1 base from J, with 10 bases between. The germline V gene encodes CDR1 KGHSH and CDR2 LQKENI. The CDR3 sequence is 15 residues long. As DNA, the CDR3 is TGTGCCAGCTCACTCGGACAGTTGAACACCGGGGAGCTGTTTTTT. Its protein is CASSLGQLNTGELFF.

V and J are TRBV5-6 and TRBJ1-6; the D gene is possibly TRBD1 (6 bases). There are 16 residues in the CDR3. The V and J ends lost 0 bases and 6 bases respectively, with 13 bases between them. The germline V gene has CDR1 SGHDT and CDR2 YYEEEE. The CDR3 bases are TGTGCCAGCAGCTTGGCAGGTGGACAGACTAATTCACCCCTCCACTTT. This gives the protein CASSLAGGQTNSPLHF.

The chain couples TRBV7-9 to TRBJ1-1; D may be TRBD1 (6 bases). This CDR3 contains 17 residues. The V gene lost 1 base and the J gene lost 4 bases, with 19 bases spanning the gap. From germline, CDR1 is SEHNR and CDR2 FQNEAQ (reference sequence). CDR3 region: CASSLGEPTPRGTEAFF. The CDR3 region has the DNA TGTGCCAGCAGCTTAGGTGAGCCCACCCCCAGGGGCACTGAAGCTTTCTTT. Looking up the rest from reference TRBV7-9 and TRBJ1-1 gives the full variable domain: DTGVSQNPRHKITKRGQNVTFRCDPISEHNRLYWYRQTLGQGPEFLTYFQNEAQLEKSRLLSDRFSAERPKGSFSTLEIQRTEQGDSAMYLCASSLGEPTPRGTEAFFGQGTRLTVV.

This clone was counted once. This specimen includes other DNA sequences encoding the same CDR3. The chain has TRBV6-5 and TRBJ2-2; D is perhaps TRBD1 (5 bases). V shed 6 bases and J shed 8 bases, with 7 bases lying between them. This CDR3 comprises 11 residues. The germline CDR1 and CDR2 sequences are MNHEY and SVGAGI. The CDR3 DNA sequence: TGTGCCAGCAGCCAGGGAGGGGAGCTGTTTTTT. This gives the protein CASSQGGELFF.

The table lists this clone with a few counts. This sequence joins TRBV12-5 and TRBJ2-1; D remains unclear. Trimming removed 5 bases from V and 12 bases from J, with 20 bases in between. The CDR3 sequence is 14 residues long. CDR1 is LGHNT and CDR2 is FRNRAP in the germline V gene. The CDR3 reads CASGSEVRFTGQFF. The CDR3 DNA is TGTGCTAGTGGTAGCGAGGTTAGATTCACTGGGCAGTTCTTC.

The chain has TRBV28 and TRBJ2-3; 16 bases line up with TRBD2. CDR3 size: 20 residues. The trim removed 1 base at V and 2 bases at J, leaving 9 bases unmatched. The germline gives CDR1 MDHEN, CDR2 SYDVKM. The CDR3 loop reads CASSLYTGTSGRALTDTQYF. CDR3 sequence (DNA): TGTGCCAGCAGTTTATATACCGGGACTAGCGGGAGGGCCCTCACAGATACGCAGTATTTT.

The chain is built from TRBV28 and TRBJ2-3, with D tentatively TRBD1 (5 bases). Germline V gene data show CDR1 as MDHEN and CDR2 as SYDVKM. V lost 10 bases to trimming and J lost 2 bases, with 13 bases between them. The CDR3 loop spans 13 amino acids. The CDR3 DNA follows: TGTGCCATACAGGATTTCCTCACAGATACGCAGTATTTT. Encoded protein: CAIQDFLTDTQYF.

V gene TRBV6-5 combines with J gene TRBJ2-7, with D possibly matching TRBD1 (5 bases). Germline CDR1 and CDR2: MNHEY and SVGAGI. The CDR3 totals 13 residues. Trimming removed 6 bases from V and 2 bases from J, with 11 bases in between. CDR3 residues: CASRGEPTYEQYF. CDR3 nucleotide sequence: TGTGCCAGCAGAGGGGAACCCACCTACGAGCAGTACTTC.

The chain is built from TRBV2 and TRBJ2-7; 8 bases fit TRBD2. With 3 bases clipped from V and 1 base from J, the junction kept 5 bases outside the gene matches. The CDR3 is 15 amino acids. CDR1 and CDR2 (germline): SNHLY, FYNNEI. The CDR3 sequence: CASSDATSGSYEQYF. As DNA, the CDR3 is TGTGCCAGCAGTGACGCTACTAGCGGTTCCTACGAGCAGTACTTC.

Concerning this clone: Other DNA sequences from this sample encode an identical CDR3 as well. The V gene is TRBV12-3 or TRBV12-4, the J gene TRBJ2-5; TRBD2 is a possible D gene (6 bases). The CDR3 runs 12 residues. Trimming took off 3 bases at V and 5 bases at J, with 7 bases between the two ends. CDR3 sequence reads: CASSFRGETQYF. Written as DNA, the CDR3 is TGTGCCAGCAGTTTTCGGGGGGAGACCCAGTACTTC.